This T cell receptor (beta chain) was observed in a study of STAT3 mutations in large granular lymphocyte leukemia. Study details: Roughly half the longitudinally sequenced T-LGLL patients had canonical STAT3 mutations.

V shed 1 base and J 2 bases; nucleotides not matched to a gene: 3. Looked up from germline, CDR1 is KGHSH and CDR2 is LQKENI. The CDR3 totals 15 residues. For this clone: Its antigen is not identified.

General study results and limits: Some patients had persisting codominant clonotypes that could mask small clones. Every T-LGLL patient had at least one immunodominant TCRbeta clonotype. Variable sampling intervals and differing treatment regimens complicated linking therapy response to TCR clonal burden changes. Clonal expansion was inferred from samples taken at other timepoints.

This table comes from immunoSEQ multiplex PCR, and its TCRdb copy is limited to in-frame clones, with some not included. The profile shows 30,000 to 40,000 clones, approximately 84% of them singletons. V and J are TRBV18 and TRBJ2-5; 8 bases match TRBD1. The TCR sequence derives from a man aged 55 to 70 with T-cell large granular lymphocyte leukemia. Some clones in this sample may be carry-over from other donors' samples. What was sequenced was peripheral blood mononuclear cells. Here the CDR3 reads CASSPRTGNQETQYF. The CDR3 region has the DNA TGTGCCAGCTCACCACGGACAGGGAATCAAGAGACCCAGTACTTC.